The source of this TCR beta chain is a study of CD8+CD57+ T cells in acquired aplastic anemia. Whole-study context: Sorted CD4+ and CD8+ cells gave a mean 3.2 ug DNA, range 0.2 to 27.4 ug. For CD4+ cells, healthy donors had an average of roughly 11 million reads. Findings and limits, study-wide: Controls and patients did not differ significantly in CD8+ Simpson's diversity. Roughly 31 CD8+ CDR3 sequences were shared between patients and controls.

Trimming left V 2 bases short and J 2 bases short, with 10 bases between. The CDR3 extends over 13 amino acids. The germline gives CDR1 DFQATT, CDR2 SNEGSKA (reference sequence). For CDR3 and TCR beta VDJ profiling, genomic DNA was the template used. MiXCR, run by TCRdb on the reads, gives a single entry per CDR3 protein. The sample holds about 420,000 distinct CDR3 sequences; about 70% are singletons and the top ten take approximately 3.9%. As regards this clonotype: Its antigen is unidentified.

This TCR came from a human donor in good health, serving as a control. Sequences were obtained from sorted CD4+, CD8+, or CD8+CD57+ T cells (not recorded which) from PBMCs. The genes are TRBV20-1 and TRBJ2-7, with D hard to call. The DNA for the CDR3 is TGCAGTGCTAGACTACGACCGGCCTACGAGCAGTACTTC. It codes for CSARLRPAYEQYF.